The rows below give T cell receptor beta chains drawn from one sample of a study of T cell changes during pregnancy in multiple sclerosis. The protocol was immunoSEQ multiplex PCR, while the TCRdb copy is restricted to in-frame clones and leaves out a portion. The table has under 30,000 clones, 89% seen once. This sample comprised CD8+ T cells from peripheral blood mononuclear cells, obtained after pregnancy. Source of these receptors: a female donor with multiple sclerosis, enrolled in a pregnancy study. The CDR3 runs from the conserved cysteine through the conserved F or W. Fields, in order: CDR3 protein, CDR3 DNA, clone size, D gene, J gene, V gene. A D gene is named only where the DNA matches it firmly. A clone size is listed for some rows: how often the clone was seen (once, few, many), or a class if it is expanded.

CDR3aa: CAISEPTSGMHEQYF
CDR3nt: TGTGCCATCAGTGAGCCGACTAGCGGGATGCACGAGCAGTACTTC
abundance: NA
d_gene: TRBD2
j_gene: TRBJ2-7
v_gene: TRBV10-3

CDR3aa: CASSPGATGELFF
CDR3nt: TGTGCCAGCAGTCCAGGGGCCACCGGGGAGCTGTTTTTT
abundance: NA
d_gene: NA
j_gene: TRBJ2-2
v_gene: TRBV2

CDR3aa: CASSFSGSRYNEQFF
CDR3nt: TGTGCCAGCAGCTTTAGCGGGAGTCGGTACAATGAGCAGTTCTTC
abundance: NA
d_gene: TRBD2
j_gene: TRBJ2-1
v_gene: TRBV5-6

CDR3aa: CASSQATSDEQYF
CDR3nt: TGCGCCAGCAGCCAAGCAACGTCGGACGAGCAGTACTTC
abundance: NA
d_gene: NA
j_gene: TRBJ2-7
v_gene: TRBV4-3

CDR3aa: CASSFNTENNEQFF
CDR3nt: TGTGCCAGCAGCTTCAACACAGAGAACAATGAGCAGTTCTTC
abundance: NA
d_gene: NA
j_gene: TRBJ2-1
v_gene: TRBV7-9

CDR3aa: CASSFRLREFGTDTQYF
CDR3nt: TGTGCCAGCAGTTTTCGTTTACGGGAGTTTGGCACAGATACGCAGTATTTT
abundance: few
d_gene: NA
j_gene: TRBJ2-3
v_gene: TRBV28

CDR3aa: CASSPYRDSSYEQYF
CDR3nt: TGCGCCAGCAGCCCGTACCGGGACAGCTCCTACGAGCAGTACTTC
abundance: NA
d_gene: TRBD1
j_gene: TRBJ2-7
v_gene: TRBV4-3

CDR3aa: CASSLRQIVDTQYF
CDR3nt: TGTGCCAGCAGTTTACGACAGATAGTAGATACGCAGTATTTT
abundance: NA
d_gene: NA
j_gene: TRBJ2-3
v_gene: TRBV27

CDR3aa: CASSAYLAALGTQYF
CDR3nt: TGTGCCAGCAGCGCCTACCTGGCGGCCCTGGGGACCCAGTACTTC
abundance: NA
d_gene: NA
j_gene: TRBJ2-5
v_gene: TRBV14

CDR3aa: CASSSRDRGLTGELFF
CDR3nt: TGTGCCAGCAGCTCCCGGGACAGGGGGCTCACCGGGGAGCTGTTTTTT
abundance: NA
d_gene: TRBD1
j_gene: TRBJ2-2
v_gene: TRBV11-3

CDR3aa: CASSMGDLQDTQYF
CDR3nt: TGTGCCAGTAGTATGGGAGACCTTCAAGATACGCAGTATTTT
abundance: NA
d_gene: NA
j_gene: TRBJ2-3
v_gene: TRBV19

CDR3aa: CAWGTGSGYTF
CDR3nt: TGTGCCTGGGGGACAGGGAGCGGCTACACCTTC
abundance: NA
d_gene: TRBD1
j_gene: TRBJ1-2
v_gene: TRBV30

CDR3aa: CATSRDRLQETQYF
CDR3nt: TGTGCCACCAGCAGAGACAGATTGCAAGAGACCCAGTACTTC
abundance: NA
d_gene: NA
j_gene: TRBJ2-5
v_gene: TRBV15

CDR3aa: CASSQVLAGRREYNEQFF
CDR3nt: TGTGCCAGCAGCCAAGTACTAGCGGGAAGAAGAGAATACAATGAGCAGTTCTTC
abundance: once
d_gene: TRBD2
j_gene: TRBJ2-1
v_gene: TRBV4-2

CDR3aa: CASSLFSEQRDYEQYF
CDR3nt: TGTGCCAGCAGCTTATTTTCTGAGCAGCGGGACTACGAGCAGTACTTC
abundance: few
d_gene: TRBD2
j_gene: TRBJ2-7
v_gene: TRBV7-9

CDR3aa: CASSLGIGSDTQYF
CDR3nt: TGTGCCAGCAGCTTAGGTATTGGCTCCGATACGCAGTATTTT
abundance: once
d_gene: NA
j_gene: TRBJ2-3
v_gene: TRBV7-9

CDR3aa: CASSLAPSSGSDTQYF
CDR3nt: TGTGCCAGCAGCTTAGCCCCCTCGAGCGGATCAGATACGCAGTATTTT
abundance: NA
d_gene: NA
j_gene: TRBJ2-3
v_gene: TRBV11-2

CDR3aa: CASSPFGGYEQFF
CDR3nt: TGTGCCAGCAGCCCCTTTGGGGGCTATGAGCAGTTCTTC
abundance: NA
d_gene: NA
j_gene: TRBJ2-1
v_gene: TRBV7-2

CDR3aa: CATLDRNMNTEAFF
CDR3nt: TGTGCCACCTTAGACAGAAACATGAACACTGAAGCTTTCTTT
abundance: NA
d_gene: NA
j_gene: TRBJ1-1
v_gene: TRBV19

CDR3aa: CASSLIRRITNEKLFF
CDR3nt: TGTGCCAGCAGCTTGATACGGAGGATAACTAATGAAAAACTGTTTTTT
abundance: NA
d_gene: NA
j_gene: TRBJ1-4
v_gene: TRBV5-6

CDR3aa: CASSQETSRLYNEQFF
CDR3nt: TGCGCCAGCAGCCAAGAAACTAGCAGACTCTACAATGAGCAGTTCTTC
abundance: NA
d_gene: NA
j_gene: TRBJ2-1
v_gene: TRBV4-1

CDR3aa: CSVEDVEAEQYF
CDR3nt: TGCAGCGTTGAAGATGTGGAGGCCGAGCAGTACTTC
abundance: NA
d_gene: NA
j_gene: TRBJ2-7
v_gene: TRBV29-1

CDR3aa: CAWSVPGTSGRTAAYEQYF
CDR3nt: TGTGCCTGGAGTGTACCTGGGACTAGCGGGAGAACGGCAGCGTACGAGCAGTACTTC
abundance: NA
d_gene: TRBD2
j_gene: TRBJ2-7
v_gene: TRBV30

CDR3aa: CASSRTGVSPLHF
CDR3nt: TGTGCCAGCAGCCGGACAGGGGTATCACCCCTCCACTTT
abundance: NA
d_gene: TRBD1
j_gene: TRBJ1-6
v_gene: TRBV6-5

CDR3aa: CASSSSGTGGSWSQPQHF
CDR3nt: TGTGCCAGCAGCTCATCCGGGACAGGGGGGAGCTGGAGTCAGCCCCAGCATTTT
abundance: NA
d_gene: TRBD1
j_gene: TRBJ1-5
v_gene: TRBV5-4

CDR3aa: CASSFTGTEQYF
CDR3nt: TGTGCCAGCAGCTTCACAGGGACCGAGCAGTACTTC
abundance: NA
d_gene: NA
j_gene: TRBJ2-7
v_gene: TRBV7-9

CDR3aa: CATGTSGRGTLFYEQYF
CDR3nt: TGTGCCACCGGGACTAGCGGGAGGGGAACCCTCTTCTACGAGCAGTACTTC
abundance: NA
d_gene: TRBD2
j_gene: TRBJ2-7
v_gene: TRBV15

CDR3aa: CASSLPVTQYF
CDR3nt: TGTGCCAGCAGTCTCCCAGTTACGCAGTATTTT
abundance: NA
d_gene: NA
j_gene: TRBJ2-3
v_gene: TRBV6-1

CDR3aa: CASSPGQEGNEQYF
CDR3nt: TGTGCCAGCAGTCCGGGACAGGAGGGAAACGAGCAGTACTTC
abundance: NA
d_gene: TRBD1
j_gene: TRBJ2-7
v_gene: TRBV6-1